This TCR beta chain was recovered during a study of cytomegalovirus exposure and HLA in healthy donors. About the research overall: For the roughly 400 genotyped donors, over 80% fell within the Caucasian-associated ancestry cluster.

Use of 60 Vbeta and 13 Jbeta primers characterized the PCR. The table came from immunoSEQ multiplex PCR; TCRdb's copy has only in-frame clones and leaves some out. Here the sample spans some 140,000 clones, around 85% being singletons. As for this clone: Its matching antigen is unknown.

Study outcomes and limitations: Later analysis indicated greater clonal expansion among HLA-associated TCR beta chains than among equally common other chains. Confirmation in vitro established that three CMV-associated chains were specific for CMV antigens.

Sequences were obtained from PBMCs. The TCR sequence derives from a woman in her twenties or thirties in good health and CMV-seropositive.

CDR3 region: CARSRVGTEAFF. CDR3 in DNA: TGTGCCCGCTCCAGGGTAGGGACTGAAGCTTTCTTT. This chain connects TRBV30 to TRBJ1-1, with D possibly matching TRBD1 (5 bases). V lost 8 bases and J 5 bases, leaving 15 bases between the germline ends. The CDR3 runs 12 residues. Per germline, CDR1 GTSNPN and CDR2 SVGIG (reference sequence). Full variable domain (remainder filled in from reference TRBV30 and TRBJ1-1): SQTIHQWPATLVQPVGSPLSLECTVEGTSNPNLYWYRQAAGRGLQLLFYSVGIGQISSEVPQNLSASRPQDRQFILSSKKLLLSDSGFYLCARSRVGTEAFFGQGTRLTVV.